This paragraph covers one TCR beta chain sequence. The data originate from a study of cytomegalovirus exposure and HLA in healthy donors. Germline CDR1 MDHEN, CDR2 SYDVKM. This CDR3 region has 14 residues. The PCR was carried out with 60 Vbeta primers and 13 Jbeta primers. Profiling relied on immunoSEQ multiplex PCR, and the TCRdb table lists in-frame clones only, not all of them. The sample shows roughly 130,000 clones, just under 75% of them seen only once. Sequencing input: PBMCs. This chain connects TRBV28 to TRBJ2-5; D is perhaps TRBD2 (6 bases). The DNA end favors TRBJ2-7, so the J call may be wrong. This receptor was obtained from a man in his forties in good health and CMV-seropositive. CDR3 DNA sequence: TGTGCCAGCAGTCCACCCGGGGGTCCCTACGAGCAGTACTTC. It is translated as CASSPPGGPYEQYF.